This TCR beta chain was captured in a study of blood T cell repertoires in COVID-19. Study-level background: From the United States, Italy and Spain came samples of acute and convalescent COVID-19. The analysed material was cDNA or gDNA that came from T cells, B-cell-depleted T cells, or PBMCs.

The CDR3 covers 13 residues. The V gene's germline CDR1 is SGHRS and CDR2 YFSETQ. Deletions cut 4 bases from V and 8 bases from J, with 15 bases between. Authors' data handling: Amplification of reference gene primers was used by the study to estimate nucleated cell counts. Only in-frame clones appear in the TCRdb table, and some are missing; sequencing was by immunoSEQ multiplex PCR. That table gives V, J and clone size, and the DNA gave D and trimming. The data show 50,000 to 70,000 clones, approximately 86% seen once. The genes are TRBV5-1 and TRBJ1-2; D uncertain. The source of this sequence is a human donor with active COVID-19. The donor label of this sample is uncertain. Specimen: peripheral blood. This CDR3 reads CASSPERGKGYTF. CDR3 sequence (DNA): TGCGCCAGCAGCCCGGAGAGAGGGAAAGGCTACACCTTC.